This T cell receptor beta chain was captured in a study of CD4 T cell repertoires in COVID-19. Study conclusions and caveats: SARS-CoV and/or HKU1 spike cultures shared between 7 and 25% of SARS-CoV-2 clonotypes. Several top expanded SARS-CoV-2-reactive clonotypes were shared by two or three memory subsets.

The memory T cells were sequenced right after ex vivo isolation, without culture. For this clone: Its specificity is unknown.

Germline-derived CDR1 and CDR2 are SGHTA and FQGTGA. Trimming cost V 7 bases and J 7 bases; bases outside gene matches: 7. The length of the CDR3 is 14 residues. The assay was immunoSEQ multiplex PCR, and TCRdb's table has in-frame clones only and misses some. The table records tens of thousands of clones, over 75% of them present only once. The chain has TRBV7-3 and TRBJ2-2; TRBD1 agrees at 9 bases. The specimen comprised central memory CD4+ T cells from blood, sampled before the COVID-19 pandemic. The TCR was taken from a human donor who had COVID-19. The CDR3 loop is CASTTGGSSGELFF. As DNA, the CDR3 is TGTGCCAGCACTACAGGGGGCTCAAGCGGGGAGCTGTTTTTT.